This T cell receptor beta chain derives from a study of T cells after yellow fever vaccination. TCRdb redid the calling of the 5' RACE reads with MiXCR, one entry per CDR3 protein. The sample has 300,000 or so distinct CDR3 sequences, 10% to 15% seen once. This clonotype was observed a single time. The receptor's source is a man between 25 and 39 years old who received the YFV17D yellow fever vaccine. The specimen was CD4+ T cells sorted from PBMCs, collected 45 days after the yellow fever booster vaccination.

CDR3 nucleotides: TGTGCCAGCAGCCCCCTAGGGACAGGGAACACCGGGGAGCTGTTTTTT. It specifies CASSPLGTGNTGELFF. The chain joins TRBV14 to TRBJ2-2; TRBD1 aligns across 8 bases. The CDR3 is made up of 16 amino acids. V dropped 4 bases and J dropped 1; count of bases not matched to a gene: 5. Per the germline V gene, CDR1 is SGHDN and CDR2 is FVKESK.